A single sample is the source of the 20 T cell receptor beta chains below, sequenced in a study of cytomegalovirus exposure and HLA in healthy donors. PCR amplification relied on 60 Vbeta primers (plus 13 Jbeta primers). Using immunoSEQ multiplex PCR, the repertoire was profiled, and TCRdb retains in-frame clones only, with some absent. The sample yields 130,000 or so clones, more than 70% seen once. Sequencing was performed on PBMCs. All receptors derive from a woman between 45 and 60 years old in good health and CMV-seropositive.

The chain is built from TRBV6-1 and TRBJ1-2; no clear D gene. This CDR3 has 14 amino acids. The germline CDR1 and CDR2 sequences are MNHNS and SASEGT. Trimming left V 2 bases short and J 2 bases short, with 9 bases between. The CDR3 is CASSELAANYGYTF. The CDR3 nucleotides read TGTGCCAGCAGTGAATTGGCGGCAAACTATGGCTACACCTTC.

The chain employs TRBV9 and TRBJ2-7; 10 bases map to TRBD2. This CDR3 is 16 amino acids long. J was trimmed by 0 bases and V by 4 bases; bases with no gene match: 7. Germline loops: CDR1 SGDLS, CDR2 YYNGEE. The CDR3 reads CASSRAGGRSSYEQYF. Here the CDR3 DNA reads TGTGCCAGCAGCAGAGCGGGAGGGAGGAGCTCCTACGAGCAGTACTTC.

V gene TRBV4-3 combines with J gene TRBJ2-5; TRBD2 aligns across 11 bases. The J call may not be correct, given that the DNA end is closer to TRBJ2-7. The CDR3 runs 17 residues. CDR1 is LGHNA and CDR2 is YSLEER in the germline V gene. The CDR3 is CASSQGYPLAGVPEQYF. DNA of the CDR3: TGCGCCAGCAGCCAAGGCTACCCACTAGCGGGGGTTCCCGAGCAGTACTTC.

The rearrangement uses TRBV7-6 and TRBJ2-7, with 8 positions matching TRBD1. This CDR3 has 14 amino acids. J was trimmed by 4 bases and V by 5 bases; bases with no gene match: 7. Germline CDR1 is SGHVS and CDR2 is FNYEAQ. The CDR3 is CASSPLGQEYEQYF. The CDR3 DNA sequence: TGTGCCAGCAGCCCCCTGGGACAGGAGTACGAGCAGTACTTC.

DNA of the CDR3: TGTGCCACCAGCAGAGCTAGGATCACAGATACGCAGTATTTT. Amino acids: CATSRARITDTQYF. The V and J genes are TRBV15 and TRBJ2-3; D not resolved. CDR3 length equals 14 residues. The germline V and J ends were trimmed by 1 base and 2 bases, with 7 bases remaining between them. Germline CDR1 LNHNV, CDR2 YYDKDF (reference sequence).

The V call is TRBV7-2, the J call TRBJ1-2; D ambiguous. The CDR3 is 15 amino acids. Germline loops: CDR1 SGHTA, CDR2 FQGNSA. V was pared by 1 base and J by 8 bases, with 17 bases between. For the CDR3, the DNA is TGTGCCAGCAGCTTAGAATCCCGGGAGTCTAAGGGCTACACCTTC. Amino acids: CASSLESRESKGYTF.

This clone has a single count. The chain combines TRBV4-1 with TRBJ2-3; maybe TRBD2 (6 bases). V was pared by 0 bases and J by 6 bases, with 25 bases between. The CDR3 runs to 19 residues. CDR1 and CDR2 from the germline V gene are MGHRA and YSYEKL. CDR3 sequence reads: CASSQEAIITGLGRDTQYF. The CDR3 coding sequence is TGCGCCAGCAGCCAAGAAGCCATAATTACGGGACTGGGTCGGGATACGCAGTATTTT.

The chain uses TRBV7-9 and TRBJ1-2; 7 bases line up with TRBD1. The CDR3 totals 13 residues. J gave up 7 bases and V 3 bases, and 5 bases lay outside the gene matches. Germline CDR1 SEHNR, CDR2 FQNEAQ (reference sequence). DNA of the CDR3: TGTGCCAGCAGCTTTACAGGGGACGGTGGCTACACCTTC. Protein product: CASSFTGDGGYTF.

On this clone itself: One end of the junction is discordant with germline, which a read error may explain. The J gene is TRBJ1-3, the V gene TRBV30, with a weak D call TRBD1 (5 bases). CDR3 length: 13 amino acids. From germline, CDR1 is GTSNPN and CDR2 SVGIG (reference sequence). CDR3 loop: CATRQRSGNTIYF. In nucleotides, the CDR3 is TGCGCAACAAGACAGCGTTCTGGAAACACCATATATTTT. The variable domain in full, completed from reference TRBV30 and TRBJ1-3, reads SQTIHQWPATLVQPVGSPLSLECTVEGTSNPNLYWYRQAAGRGLQLLFYSVGIGQISSEVPQNLSASRPQDRQFILSSKKLLLSDSGFYLCATRQRSGNTIYFGEGSWLTVV.

V is TRBV9 and J is TRBJ2-5, with 7 bases that match TRBD1. The CDR3 contains 14 residues. The V gene end was trimmed by 3 bases and the J gene end by 5 bases; junction bases not matched to a gene: 7. Germline lookup yields CDR1 SGDLS and CDR2 YYNGEE. The CDR3 is CASSEKGARETQYF. The CDR3 coding sequence is TGTGCCAGCAGCGAAAAGGGGGCTCGGGAGACCCAGTACTTC.

The chain couples TRBV11-2 to TRBJ2-5, with 13 bases identical to TRBD2. CDR3 length equals 16 residues. In germline, CDR1 is SGHAT, CDR2 FQNNGV. Trimming removed 5 bases from V and 4 bases from J; junction bases left unmatched: 7. This CDR3 is CASSPRLAGGLETQYF. Here the CDR3 DNA reads TGTGCCAGCAGCCCCAGACTAGCGGGAGGCCTAGAGACCCAGTACTTC.

The chain couples TRBV30 to TRBJ2-7, with D tentatively TRBD2 (6 bases). The germline V and J ends were trimmed by 2 bases and 3 bases, with 11 bases remaining between them. CDR3 length: 13 residues. The germline CDR1 and CDR2 sequences are GTSNPN and SVGIG (reference sequence). The CDR3 loop is CAWSPGLNYEQYF. The CDR3 DNA is TGTGCCTGGAGTCCGGGACTTAACTACGAGCAGTACTTC.

The rearrangement uses TRBV19 and TRBJ2-2, with 7 bases matching TRBD2. CDR3 length: 17 amino acids. CDR1 LNHDA and CDR2 SQIVND come from the germline V gene (reference sequence). The ends lost 4 bases at V and 2 bases at J; junction bases unmatched: 10. The CDR3: CASSNREALRNTGELFF. The CDR3 bases are TGTGCCAGTAGTAATCGGGAGGCACTTAGAAACACCGGGGAGCTGTTTTTT.

The chain is built from TRBV28 and TRBJ2-1; no clear D gene. The CDR3 is 13 residues long. Trimming pared 7 bases from V and 5 bases from J, leaving 12 bases between. Germline loops: CDR1 MDHEN, CDR2 SYDVKM. Written as DNA, the CDR3 is TGTGCCAGCATTTCCGGGTCCAACAATGAGCAGTTCTTC. Translating it yields CASISGSNNEQFF. The whole variable domain, filled in from reference TRBV28 and TRBJ2-1, reads DVKVTQSSRYLVKRTGEKVFLECVQDMDHENMFWYRQDPGLGLRLIYFSYDVKMKEKGDIPEGYSVSREKKERFSLILESASTNQTSMYLCASISGSNNEQFFGPGTRLTVL.

The chain has TRBV30 and TRBJ2-7; D is undetermined. The CDR3 sequence is 13 residues long. Trimming removed 0 bases at V and 1 base at J, with 7 bases between. Germline assignment: CDR1 GTSNPN and CDR2 SVGIG (reference sequence). The DNA of the CDR3 is TGTGCCTGGAGTGTATTTAGTTCCTACGAGCAGTACTTC. Translation: CAWSVFSSYEQYF. The variable domain in full, with the rest retrieved from reference TRBV30 and TRBJ2-7, is SQTIHQWPATLVQPVGSPLSLECTVEGTSNPNLYWYRQAAGRGLQLLFYSVGIGQISSEVPQNLSASRPQDRQFILSSKKLLLSDSGFYLCAWSVFSSYEQYFGPGTRLTVT.

The V and J genes are TRBV6-5 and TRBJ2-1; TRBD2 is a possible D gene (6 bases). This CDR3 contains 12 residues. Germline V gives CDR1 MNHEY, CDR2 SVGAGI. Trimming stripped 6 bases from V and 10 bases from J, with 13 bases between. The CDR3: CASSRQGGEQFF. CDR3 sequence (DNA): TGTGCCAGCAGCCGCCAGGGAGGAGAGCAGTTCTTC.

The chain employs TRBV27 and TRBJ2-1; TRBD1 agrees at 8 bases. The germline V gene has CDR1 MNHEY and CDR2 SMNVEV (reference sequence). V shed 6 bases, J shed 4 bases, and the junction held 14 bases outside the gene matches. The CDR3 is 17 residues long. The CDR3 region is CASRLTSGRGRYNEQFF. The CDR3 DNA follows: TGTGCCAGCAGACTCACGAGCGGCAGGGGGCGATACAATGAGCAGTTCTTC.

The chain uses TRBV4-3 and TRBJ2-2; 9 bases match TRBD2. The germline V gene encodes CDR1 LGHNA and CDR2 YSLEER. This CDR3 is built from 21 residues. The junction had 20 bases not matched to a gene; V was cut back by 0 bases and J by 6 bases. The CDR3 is CASSQDWWGGWGGRGAGELFF. Written as DNA, the CDR3 is TGCGCCAGCAGCCAAGATTGGTGGGGTGGGTGGGGCGGGAGGGGCGCCGGGGAGCTGTTTTTT.

This clone was counted a single time. This rearrangement joins TRBV18 to TRBJ2-2; a weak D match, TRBD1 (6 bases). Germline V gives CDR1 KGHSH, CDR2 LQKENI. The ends were cut back, 2 bases at V and 7 bases at J, with 14 bases in the middle. This CDR3 has 15 residues. CDR3 region: CASSPMRGYDGELFF. DNA of the CDR3: TGTGCCAGCTCACCAATGAGGGGGTACGACGGGGAGCTGTTTTTT.

V is TRBV27 and J is TRBJ1-1; 11 nucleotides align to TRBD1. CDR1 is MNHEY, CDR2 SMNVEV, per germline (reference sequence). V lost 7 bases, J lost 6 bases, and 13 bases stayed unmatched. The CDR3 is made up of 16 amino acids. CDR3 in amino acids: CASITRGTGGTSEAFF. The CDR3, as DNA: TGTGCCAGCATCACTAGGGGGACAGGGGGGACGTCTGAAGCTTTCTTT.